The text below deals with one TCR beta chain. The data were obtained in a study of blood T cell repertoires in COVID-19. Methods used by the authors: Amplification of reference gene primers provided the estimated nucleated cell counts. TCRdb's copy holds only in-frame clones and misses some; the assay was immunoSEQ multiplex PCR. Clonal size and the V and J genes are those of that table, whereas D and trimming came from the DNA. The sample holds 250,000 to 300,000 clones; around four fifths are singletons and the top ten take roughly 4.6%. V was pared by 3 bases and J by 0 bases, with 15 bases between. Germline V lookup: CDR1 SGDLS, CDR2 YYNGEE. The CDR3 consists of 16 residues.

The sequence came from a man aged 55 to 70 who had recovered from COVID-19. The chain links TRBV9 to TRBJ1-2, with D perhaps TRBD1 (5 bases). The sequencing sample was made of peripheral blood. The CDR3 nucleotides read TGTGCCAGCAGCGAGGGAGGGGCGATAGCTAACTATGGCTACACCTTC. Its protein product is CASSEGGAIANYGYTF.